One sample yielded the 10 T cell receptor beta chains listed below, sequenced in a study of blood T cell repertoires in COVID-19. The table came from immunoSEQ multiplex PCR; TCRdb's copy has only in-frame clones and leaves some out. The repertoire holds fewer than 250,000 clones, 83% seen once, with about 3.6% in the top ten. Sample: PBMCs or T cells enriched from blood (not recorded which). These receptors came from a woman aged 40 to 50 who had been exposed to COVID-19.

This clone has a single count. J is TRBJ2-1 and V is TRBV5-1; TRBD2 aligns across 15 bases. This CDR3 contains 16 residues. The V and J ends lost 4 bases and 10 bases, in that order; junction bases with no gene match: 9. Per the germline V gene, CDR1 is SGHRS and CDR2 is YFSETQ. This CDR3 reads CASSPGTSGGQREQFF. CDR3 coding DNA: TGCGCCAGCAGCCCCGGGACTAGCGGGGGGCAGAGGGAGCAGTTCTTC.

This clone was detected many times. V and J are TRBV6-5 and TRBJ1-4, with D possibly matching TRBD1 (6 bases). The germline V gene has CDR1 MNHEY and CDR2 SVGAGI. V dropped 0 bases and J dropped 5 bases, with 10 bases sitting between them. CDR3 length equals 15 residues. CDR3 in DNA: TGTGCCAGCAGTTACTCAGGGGGTGTGAATGAAAAACTGTTTTTT. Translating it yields CASSYSGGVNEKLFF.

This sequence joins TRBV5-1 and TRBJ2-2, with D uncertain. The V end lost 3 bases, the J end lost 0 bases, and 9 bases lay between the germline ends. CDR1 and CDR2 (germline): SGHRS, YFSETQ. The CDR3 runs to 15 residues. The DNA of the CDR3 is TGCGCCAGCAGCTCCCTTTCTCCGAACACCGGGGAGCTGTTTTTT. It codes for CASSSLSPNTGELFF.

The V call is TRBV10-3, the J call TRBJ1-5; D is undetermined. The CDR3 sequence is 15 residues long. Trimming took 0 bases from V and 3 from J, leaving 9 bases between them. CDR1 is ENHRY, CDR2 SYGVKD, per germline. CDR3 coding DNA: TGTGCCATCAGTGAGTCCGCCACTCTCAATCAGCCCCAGCATTTT. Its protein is CAISESATLNQPQHF.

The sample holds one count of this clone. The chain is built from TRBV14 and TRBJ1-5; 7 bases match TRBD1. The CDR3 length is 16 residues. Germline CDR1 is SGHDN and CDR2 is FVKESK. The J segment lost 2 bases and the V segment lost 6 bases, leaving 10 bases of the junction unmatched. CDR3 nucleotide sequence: TGTGCCAGCAGGGTCCTTACAGGGGCTCGCAATCAGCCCCAGCATTTT. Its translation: CASRVLTGARNQPQHF.

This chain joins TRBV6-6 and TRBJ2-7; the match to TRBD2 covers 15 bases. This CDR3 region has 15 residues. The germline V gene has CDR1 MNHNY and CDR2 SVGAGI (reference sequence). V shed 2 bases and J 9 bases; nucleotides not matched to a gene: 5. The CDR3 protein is CASSYGLAGGAGQYF. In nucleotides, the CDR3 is TGTGCCAGCAGTTACGGACTAGCGGGGGGGGCCGGGCAGTACTTC.

The CDR3, as DNA: TGTGCCAGTGGTGCGCGGGGGCTCTTAGGCAATCAGCCCCAGCATTTT. Translating it yields CASGARGLLGNQPQHF. This rearrangement joins TRBV19 to TRBJ1-5; D perhaps matches TRBD1 (6 bases). The V and J ends lost 8 bases and 2 bases respectively, with 19 bases between them. The CDR3 contains 16 residues. Germline lookup yields CDR1 LNHDA and CDR2 SQIVND (reference sequence).

In DNA, the CDR3 is TGTGCCAGTAGTCCTGGGACAGCCCATGAGCAGTTCTTC. This sequence encodes CASSPGTAHEQFF. The chain links TRBV19 to TRBJ2-1, with 7 bases lining up with TRBD1. Trimming at V came to 5 bases and at J to 8 bases, leaving 6 bases not matched to a gene. This CDR3 has 13 amino acids. From germline, CDR1 is LNHDA and CDR2 SQIVND (reference sequence).

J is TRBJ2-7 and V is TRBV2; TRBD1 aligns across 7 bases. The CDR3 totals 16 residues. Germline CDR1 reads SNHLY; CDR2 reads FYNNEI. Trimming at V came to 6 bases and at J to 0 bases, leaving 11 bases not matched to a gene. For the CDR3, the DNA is TGTGCCAGCAGCACCAATGAGGGGGCAGCCTCCTACGAGCAGTACTTC. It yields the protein CASSTNEGAASYEQYF.

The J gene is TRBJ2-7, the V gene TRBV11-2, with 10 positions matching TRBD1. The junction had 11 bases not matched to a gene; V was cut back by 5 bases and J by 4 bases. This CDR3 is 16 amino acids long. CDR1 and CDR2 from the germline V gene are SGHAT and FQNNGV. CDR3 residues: CASSPLSRTGGYEQYF. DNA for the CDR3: TGTGCCAGCAGCCCCCTTTCCAGGACAGGGGGTTACGAGCAGTACTTC.